The 17 T cell receptor beta chains presented below share a single source sample, sequenced in a study of regulatory T cells in long-lasting Graves disease listed by TCRdb under 2021. The time point label, read with the paper, signifies: persistent/refractory GD, antithyroid drugs over 5 years with positive TRAb. RNA was extracted from PBMCs in TRIzol for both TCR sequencing and RNA sequencing. Libraries were constructed by multiplex PCR. Instrument used: Illumina HiSeq 4000. To build TCR beta libraries, CDR3 regions were amplified by Arm-PCR using iRepertoire HTBI primers. TCRdb handled the public reads itself, with Q25 trimming in fastp and clone calling in MiXCR, and kept productive beta chains. Each CDR3 protein gets just one entry, which takes the most common genes and DNA from the rows behind it. This sample is represented by around 400,000 distinct CDR3 sequences; approximately 25% of them were singletons. Of the sample, approximately 28% is held by the ten largest clones.

The source was peripheral blood mononuclear cells (PBMCs), collected when the disease was refractory, from a patient treated with antithyroid drugs. The receptors come from a woman aged 40 to 50 with Graves disease. Donor details come from another sample of the same person, matched by shared clones.

This clonotype was seen repeatedly, ten times or more. The J gene is TRBJ2-7, the V gene TRBV20-1, with 8 bases that match TRBD2. Trimming at V came to 0 bases and at J to 1 base, leaving 5 bases not matched to a gene. This CDR3 has 15 amino acids. Germline-derived CDR1 and CDR2 are DFQATT and SNEGSKA (reference sequence). CDR3 residues: CSARDILAGSYEQYF. Written as DNA, the CDR3 is TGCAGTGCTAGAGATATCCTAGCGGGTTCCTACGAGCAGTACTTC.

V gene TRBV20-1 combines with J gene TRBJ2-4, with D unresolved. Germline CDR1 and CDR2: DFQATT and SNEGSKA (reference sequence). V dropped 2 bases and J dropped 10 bases, with 9 bases sitting between them. This CDR3 is 11 amino acids long. The CDR3 region is CSARKTTIQYF. The CDR3 DNA reads TGCAGTGCTAGAAAAACGACAATTCAGTACTTC.

This clonotype was counted many times. This sequence joins TRBV11-3 and TRBJ2-5; D remains unclear. Trimming left V 5 bases short and J 7 bases short, with 8 bases between. This CDR3 is 11 amino acids long. CDR1 is SGHNT, CDR2 YENEEA, per germline. The chain's CDR3 is CASSPLRTQYF. In nucleotides, the CDR3 is TGTGCCAGCAGCCCCTTAAGGACCCAGTACTTC. Full variable domain (missing parts from reference TRBV11-3 and TRBJ2-5): EAGVVQSPRYKIIEKKQPVAFWCNPISGHNTLYWYLQNLGQGPELLIRYENEEAVDDSQLPKDRFSAERLKGVDSTLKIQPAELGDSAVYLCASSPLRTQYFGPGTRLLVL.

This chain joins TRBV7-6 and TRBJ2-1; unclear D gene. Trimming took off 2 bases at V and 6 bases at J, with 8 bases between the two ends. The CDR3 sequence is 13 residues long. Germline CDR1 reads SGHVS; CDR2 reads FNYEAQ. The CDR3 nucleotides read TGTGCCAGCAGCTTACGCAGTAGCAATGAGCAGTTCTTC. The encoded protein is CASSLRSSNEQFF.

This clonotype was observed many times. This rearrangement joins TRBV2 to TRBJ1-6; 7 bases match TRBD1. Germline V lookup: CDR1 SNHLY, CDR2 FYNNEI. This CDR3 contains 14 residues. J was trimmed by 10 bases and V by 8 bases; bases with no gene match: 11. The chain's CDR3 is CASFPGQPFSPLHF. The CDR3 DNA follows: TGTGCCAGCTTCCCGGGACAGCCTTTCTCACCCCTCCACTTT.

This clonotype was picked up many times. This chain connects TRBV28 to TRBJ2-5; 9 nucleotides line up with TRBD1. The junction had 5 bases not matched to a gene; V was cut back by 7 bases and J by 5 bases. Germline-derived CDR1 and CDR2 are MDHEN and SYDVKM. CDR3 length: 13 residues. CDR3 DNA: TGTGCCAGCACTACAGGGGGCGGTGAGACCCAGTACTTC. Translation: CASTTGGGETQYF.

In this sample, this clonotype turned up once. V gene TRBV28 combines with J gene TRBJ2-1; maybe TRBD1 (6 bases). Germline V CDR1 and CDR2: MDHEN, SYDVKM. The CDR3 contains 15 residues. V was pared by 3 bases and J by 2 bases, with 11 bases between. The CDR3 sequence: CASSLYRDTYNEQFF. The CDR3 nucleotides are TGTGCCAGCAGTTTGTACCGGGACACCTACAATGAGCAGTTCTTC.

For the CDR3, the DNA is TGCGCCAGCAGTGATTTATCCGCGAGGCTAGCGGGACGAGAGACCCAGTACTTC. It codes for CASSDLSARLAGRETQYF. The V gene is TRBV10-2, the J gene TRBJ2-5, with TRBD2 identical over 9 bases. This CDR3 is built from 18 residues. With 3 bases clipped from V and 4 bases from J, the junction kept 15 bases outside the gene matches. The germline gives CDR1 WSHSY, CDR2 SAAADI.

This clonotype was picked up a small number of times. This chain joins TRBV2 and TRBJ1-2; D is possibly TRBD1 (5 bases). CDR3 length: 13 amino acids. The germline V gene encodes CDR1 SNHLY and CDR2 FYNNEI. Trimming shortened V by 7 bases and J by 4 bases, and 13 bases separated the two germline ends. CDR3 bases: TGTGCCAGCACCAAGACAGTCACCTATGGCTACACCTTC. Protein product: CASTKTVTYGYTF.

This clonotype was counted ten times or more. This chain connects TRBV28 to TRBJ1-6; D is ambiguous. CDR3 length: 13 residues. V shed 2 bases and J shed 8 bases, with 7 bases lying between them. Germline CDR1 reads MDHEN; CDR2 reads SYDVKM. The CDR3 DNA sequence: TGTGCCAGCAGTTTAGGAGGCGATTCACCCCTCCACTTT. Its translation: CASSLGGDSPLHF. The entire variable domain, with the rest obtained from reference TRBV28 and TRBJ1-6, is as follows: DVKVTQSSRYLVKRTGEKVFLECVQDMDHENMFWYRQDPGLGLRLIYFSYDVKMKEKGDIPEGYSVSREKKERFSLILESASTNQTSMYLCASSLGGDSPLHFGNGTRLTVT.

This sequence joins TRBV19 and TRBJ1-5; TRBD1 aligns across 8 bases. This CDR3 has 13 residues. Looked up from germline, CDR1 is LNHDA and CDR2 is SQIVND (reference sequence). The trim removed 8 bases at V and 5 bases at J, leaving 5 bases unmatched. CDR3 amino acids: CASARGPDQPQHF. CDR3 in DNA: TGTGCCAGTGCCAGGGGGCCCGATCAGCCCCAGCATTTT.

This clonotype appeared many times. The V gene is TRBV11-2, the J gene TRBJ2-2; the D is unclear. The CDR3 contains 14 residues. Per germline, CDR1 SGHAT and CDR2 FQNNGV. Trimming removed 3 bases at V and 3 bases at J, with 8 bases between. The CDR3: CASSFLADTGELFF. CDR3 nucleotides: TGTGCCAGCAGCTTTTTGGCAGACACCGGGGAGCTGTTTTTT.

This clonotype was detected ten times or more. The chain couples TRBV11-3 to TRBJ1-3; D gene uncertain. The CDR3 spans 16 residues. CDR1 and CDR2 from the germline V gene are SGHNT and YENEEA. V was shortened by 6 bases and J by 0 bases, with 15 bases between the two germline ends. The CDR3: CASSKGGEGSGNTIYF. The CDR3 DNA reads TGTGCCAGCAGTAAAGGCGGGGAAGGCTCTGGAAACACCATATATTTT.

This clonotype was detected many times. The chain is built from TRBV11-2 and TRBJ1-1; 8 bases agree with TRBD1. This CDR3 comprises 16 residues. CDR1 and CDR2 (germline): SGHAT, FQNNGV. V gave up 1 base and J gave up 2 bases; unmatched junction bases: 6. CDR3 DNA sequence: TGTGCCAGCAGCTTAGGGGCAGGGGGCTATAACACTGAAGCTTTCTTT. This codes for CASSLGAGGYNTEAFF.

The rearrangement uses TRBV20-1 and TRBJ2-6; the D is unclear. The V gene's germline CDR1 is DFQATT and CDR2 SNEGSKA (reference sequence). The CDR3 spans 13 residues. V lost 1 base, J lost 1 base, and 2 bases lay in between. CDR3 nucleotide sequence: TGCAGTGCTAGAGCGTCTGGGGCCAACGTCCTGACTTTC. Its protein is CSARASGANVLTF.

There are many counts of this clonotype. V is TRBV6-5 and J is TRBJ2-7, with 8 bases that match TRBD2. Trimming at V came to 6 bases and at J to 4 bases, leaving 14 bases not matched to a gene. CDR1 is MNHEY and CDR2 is SVGAGI in the germline V gene. The CDR3 spans 16 residues. The CDR3 loop reads CASRHSIGLADYEQYF. The CDR3 DNA is TGTGCCAGCAGGCACTCGATAGGACTAGCCGATTACGAGCAGTACTTC.

This clonotype was detected many times. This rearrangement joins TRBV12-3 or TRBV12-4 to TRBJ2-1; 8 nucleotides agree with TRBD2. V gave up 5 bases and J gave up 5 bases; unmatched junction bases: 11. The CDR3 runs 16 residues. The CDR3 loop reads CASSEIAGRRDNEQFF. DNA for the CDR3: TGTGCCAGCAGTGAAATAGCGGGAAGGCGAGACAATGAGCAGTTCTTC.